This T cell receptor beta chain originates from a study of post-analysis software for immune sequencing data. Unique molecular identifiers had been added to the TCR beta cDNA libraries. TCRdb reanalysed the PCR reads using MiXCR and keeps one entry per CDR3 protein. The repertoire holds 150,000 to 200,000 distinct CDR3 sequences, with 30% to 45% as singletons. Trimming at V came to 4 bases and at J to 6 bases, leaving 4 bases not matched to a gene. CDR1 is KGHDR, CDR2 SFDVKD, per germline. This CDR3 has 14 amino acids. The clonotype originates from a girl aged 5-17 years with multiple sclerosis. The material was blood, obtained after autologous hematopoietic stem cell transplantation. This chain links TRBV24-1 with TRBJ2-1; 8 bases match TRBD2. The CDR3 DNA reads as TGTGCCACCAGTGACCCGGGAGGGTGCAATGAGCAGTTCTTC. Protein sequence: CATSDPGGCNEQFF.